A selection of T cell receptor beta chains follows, all from one sample in a study of PD-1 blockade in classical Hodgkin lymphoma. The method was immunoSEQ multiplex PCR; TCRdb's version includes in-frame clones alone and lacks a portion of them. The data show 40,000 to 50,000 clones, around 69% seen once. Specimen: peripheral blood mononuclear cells (PBMCs), collected before the fourth cycle of nivolumab. These receptor sequences come from a human donor with classical Hodgkin lymphoma. The CDR3 runs from the conserved cysteine through the conserved F or W.

CAWSSGSNTIYF	TRBV30	TRBJ1-3
CAIKRATTGDNEQFF	TRBV10-3	TRBJ2-1
CASSWGGSYEQYF	TRBV5-8	TRBJ2-7
CASSLGVVSLKETQYF	TRBV5-1	TRBJ2-5
CASSKRDREETQYF	TRBV7-2	TRBJ2-5
CASSPHSGGSYEQYF	TRBV7-8	TRBJ2-7
CATSRTPPETNYGYTF	TRBV15	TRBJ1-2
CASSRRRTGQETQYF	TRBV19	TRBJ2-5
CASSYRTSKGSGNTIYF	TRBV21-1	TRBJ1-3
CASSQGGYEQYF	TRBV19	TRBJ2-7
CASSYSRGIPEKLFF	TRBV6-5	TRBJ1-4
CASSFSESYEQYF	TRBV7-9	TRBJ2-7
CASSFVSGYYNEQFF	TRBV11-1	TRBJ2-1
CATSREGGYQPQHF	TRBV15	TRBJ1-5
CASTTGVVDYGYTF	TRBV7-9	TRBJ1-2
CRTHVAGGNTGELFF	TRBV7-2	TRBJ2-2
CASSLSLRGEGYTF	TRBV27	TRBJ1-2
CASRWSAGAYNQPQHF	TRBV19	TRBJ1-5
CASSLAGREDHGYTF	TRBV7-9	TRBJ1-2
CASSFRRGGYDEQFF	TRBV11-2	TRBJ2-1
CASSVGVYNEQFF	TRBV9	TRBJ2-1
CASSLTRGTAGRANYGYTF	TRBV27	TRBJ1-2
CASSNPTGKEGDTQYF	TRBV7-3	TRBJ2-3
CASSGPGGAYEQYF	TRBV2	TRBJ2-7
CASSPGPSVNTEAFF	TRBV11-2	TRBJ1-1
CASSLRQGGYEQYF	TRBV2	TRBJ2-7
CASSWGTGNQPQHF	TRBV27	TRBJ1-5
CASRGTSGGANEQFF	TRBV2	TRBJ2-1
CASRTEGGVDTIYF	TRBV5-1	TRBJ1-3
CASSFSPGTGAQYF	TRBV5-6	TRBJ2-5
CASSEWQRGEETQYF	TRBV10-1	TRBJ2-5
CASSLVLRRNSYNEQFF	TRBV13	TRBJ2-1
CASSPRGPYEQYF	TRBV18	TRBJ2-7
CASSIDLGGNYGYTF	TRBV19	TRBJ1-2
CASSPESGGTETQYF	TRBV5-4	TRBJ2-5
CASSPTESSTEAFF	TRBV6-5	TRBJ1-1
CASRPLEGSAYEQYF	TRBV5-8	TRBJ2-7
CASSLTLDRGDQPQHF	TRBV18	TRBJ1-5
CASSRWDSGGHTDTQYF	TRBV5-6	TRBJ2-3
CASSRANTEAFF	TRBV10-2	TRBJ1-1